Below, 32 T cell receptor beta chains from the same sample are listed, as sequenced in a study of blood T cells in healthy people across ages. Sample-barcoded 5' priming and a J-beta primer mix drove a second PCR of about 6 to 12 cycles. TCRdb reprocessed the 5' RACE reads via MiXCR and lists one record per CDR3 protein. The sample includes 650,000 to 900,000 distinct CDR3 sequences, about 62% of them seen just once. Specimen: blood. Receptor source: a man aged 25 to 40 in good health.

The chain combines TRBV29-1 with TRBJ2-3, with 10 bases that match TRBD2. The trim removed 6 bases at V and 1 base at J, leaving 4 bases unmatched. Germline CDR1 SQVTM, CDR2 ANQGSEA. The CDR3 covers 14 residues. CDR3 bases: TGCAGCGTGCCACTAGCGGGACGCACAGATACGCAGTATTTT. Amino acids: CSVPLAGRTDTQYF.

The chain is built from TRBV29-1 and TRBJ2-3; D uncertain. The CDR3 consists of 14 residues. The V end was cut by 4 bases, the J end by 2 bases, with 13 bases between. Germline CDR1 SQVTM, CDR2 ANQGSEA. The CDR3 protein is CSVGGLMPTDTQYF. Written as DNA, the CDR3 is TGCAGCGTTGGAGGCCTTATGCCCACAGATACGCAGTATTTT.

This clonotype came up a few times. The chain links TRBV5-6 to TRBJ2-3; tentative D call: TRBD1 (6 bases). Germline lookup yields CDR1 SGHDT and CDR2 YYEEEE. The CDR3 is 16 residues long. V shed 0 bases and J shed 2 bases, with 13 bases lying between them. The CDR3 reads CASSLVRQVSTDTQYF. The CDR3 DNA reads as TGTGCCAGCAGCTTGGTCAGACAGGTGTCCACAGATACGCAGTATTTT.

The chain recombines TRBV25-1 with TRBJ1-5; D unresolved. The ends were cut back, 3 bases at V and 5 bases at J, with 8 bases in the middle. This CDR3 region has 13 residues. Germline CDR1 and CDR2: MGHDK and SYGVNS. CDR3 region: CASSDGEYQPQHF. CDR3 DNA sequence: TGTGCCAGCAGTGATGGTGAATATCAGCCCCAGCATTTT.

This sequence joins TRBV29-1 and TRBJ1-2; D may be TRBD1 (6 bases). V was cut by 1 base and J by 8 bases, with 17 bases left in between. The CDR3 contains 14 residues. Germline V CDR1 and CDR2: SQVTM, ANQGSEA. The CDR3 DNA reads TGCAGCGTTGAAGGGGTCAGGGGACTTTACGGCTACACCTTC. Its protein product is CSVEGVRGLYGYTF.

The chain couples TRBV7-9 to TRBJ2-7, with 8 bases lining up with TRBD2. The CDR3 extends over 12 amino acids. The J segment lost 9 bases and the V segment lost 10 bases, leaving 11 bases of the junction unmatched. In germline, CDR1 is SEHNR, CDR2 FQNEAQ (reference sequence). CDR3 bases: TGTGCCACCGGGGGGGAGCAGTGGGTGCAGTACTTC. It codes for CATGGEQWVQYF.

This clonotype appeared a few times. The chain's CDR3 is CASSVAGTGAYEQYF. In DNA, the CDR3 is TGTGCCAGCAGCGTAGCCGGGACAGGGGCCTACGAGCAGTACTTC. The chain links TRBV9 to TRBJ2-7; 10 bases map to TRBD1. V dropped 0 bases and J dropped 2; count of bases not matched to a gene: 2. CDR3 length equals 15 residues. In germline, CDR1 is SGDLS, CDR2 YYNGEE.

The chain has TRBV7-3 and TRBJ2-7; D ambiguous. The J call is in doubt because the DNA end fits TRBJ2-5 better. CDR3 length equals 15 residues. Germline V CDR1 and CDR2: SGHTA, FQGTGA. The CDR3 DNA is TGTGCCAGCAGCTCACGAGCGTCCAGTTGGGAGACCCAGTACTTC. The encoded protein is CASSSRASSWETQYF.

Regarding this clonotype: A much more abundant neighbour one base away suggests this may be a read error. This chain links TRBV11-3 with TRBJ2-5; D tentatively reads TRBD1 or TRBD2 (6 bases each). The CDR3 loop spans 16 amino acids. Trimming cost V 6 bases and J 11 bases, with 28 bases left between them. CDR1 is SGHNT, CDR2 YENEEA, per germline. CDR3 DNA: TGTGCCAGCAGTCCGAGGGGGGCGTCGTCCTACAATGAGCAGTACTTC. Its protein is CASSPRGASSYNEQYF.

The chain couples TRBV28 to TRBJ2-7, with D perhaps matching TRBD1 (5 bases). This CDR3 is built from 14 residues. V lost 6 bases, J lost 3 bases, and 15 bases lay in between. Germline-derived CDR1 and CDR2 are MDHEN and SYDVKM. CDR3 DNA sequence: TGTGCCAGCAGCCCCACAGGCTCGGGCTACGAGCAGTACTTC. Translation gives CASSPTGSGYEQYF.

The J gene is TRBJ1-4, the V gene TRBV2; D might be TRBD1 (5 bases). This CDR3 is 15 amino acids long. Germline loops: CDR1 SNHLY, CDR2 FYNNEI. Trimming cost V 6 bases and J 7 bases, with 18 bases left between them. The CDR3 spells CASSENQGGGEKLFF. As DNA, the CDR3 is TGTGCCAGCAGCGAAAACCAGGGTGGGGGTGAAAAACTGTTTTTT.

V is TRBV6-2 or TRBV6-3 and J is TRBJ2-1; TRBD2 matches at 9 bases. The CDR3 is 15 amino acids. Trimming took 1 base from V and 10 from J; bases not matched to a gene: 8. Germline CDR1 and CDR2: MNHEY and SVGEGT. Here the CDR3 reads CASSYLRLAGQEQFF. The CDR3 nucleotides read TGTGCCAGCAGTTACTTGCGCCTAGCGGGGCAGGAGCAGTTCTTC.

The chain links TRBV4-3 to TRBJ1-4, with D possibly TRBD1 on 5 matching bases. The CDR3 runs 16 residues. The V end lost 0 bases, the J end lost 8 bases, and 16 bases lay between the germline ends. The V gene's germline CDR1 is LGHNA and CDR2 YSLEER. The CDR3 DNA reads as TGCGCCAGCAGCCAAGACCCCAACAGGAAGGGGGAAAAACTGTTTTTT. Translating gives CASSQDPNRKGEKLFF.

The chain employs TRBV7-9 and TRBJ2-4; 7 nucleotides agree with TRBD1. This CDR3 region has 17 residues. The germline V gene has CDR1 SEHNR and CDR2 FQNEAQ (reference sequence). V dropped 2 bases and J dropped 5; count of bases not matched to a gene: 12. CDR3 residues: CASSLFDRDSRENIQYF. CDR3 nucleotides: TGTGCCAGCAGCTTATTTGACCGGGACAGTCGGGAAAACATTCAGTACTTC.

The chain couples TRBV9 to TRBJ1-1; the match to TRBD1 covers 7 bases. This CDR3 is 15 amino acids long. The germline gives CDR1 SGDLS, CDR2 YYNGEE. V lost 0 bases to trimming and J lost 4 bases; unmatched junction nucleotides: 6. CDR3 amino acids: CASSVGGGAGTEAFF. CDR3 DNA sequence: TGTGCCAGCAGCGTAGGAGGGGGCGCAGGCACTGAAGCTTTCTTT.

The CDR3 DNA reads TGTGCCAGCAGTTTTCAGGGGGCCTCCTACGAGCAGTACTTC. This gives the protein CASSFQGASYEQYF. This chain connects TRBV12-3 or TRBV12-4 to TRBJ2-7; 8 bases line up with TRBD1. This CDR3 comprises 14 residues. With V trimmed by 3 bases and J by 0 bases, 1 base remained unmatched.

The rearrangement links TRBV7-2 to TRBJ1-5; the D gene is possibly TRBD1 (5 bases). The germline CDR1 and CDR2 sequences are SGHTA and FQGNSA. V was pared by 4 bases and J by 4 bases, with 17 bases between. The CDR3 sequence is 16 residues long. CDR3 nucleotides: TGTGCCAGCAGCTCCGAGGGGCAGGGCTGGAATCAGCCCCAGCATTTT. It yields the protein CASSSEGQGWNQPQHF. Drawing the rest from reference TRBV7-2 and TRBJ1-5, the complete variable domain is GAGVSQSPSNKVTEKGKDVELRCDPISGHTALYWYRQSLGQGLEFLIYFQGNSAPDKSGLPSDRFSAERTGGSVSTLTIQRTQQEDSAVYLCASSSEGQGWNQPQHFGDGTRLSIL.

This chain's CDR3 is CASSLSPYNEQYF. DNA for the CDR3: TGTGCCAGCAGTTTATCCCCTTACAATGAGCAGTACTTC. The chain recombines TRBV28 with TRBJ2-1; D unclear. The tail of the sequence fits TRBJ2-7 better, so the J call may be wrong. The CDR3 spans 13 residues. Germline CDR1 and CDR2: MDHEN and SYDVKM.

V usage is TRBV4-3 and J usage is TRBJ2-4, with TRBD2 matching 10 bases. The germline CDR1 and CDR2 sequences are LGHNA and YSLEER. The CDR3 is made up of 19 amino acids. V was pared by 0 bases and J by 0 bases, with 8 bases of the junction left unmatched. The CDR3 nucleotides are TGCGCCAGCAGCCAAGAGCATAGGAGCGGGGGGGTAGCCAAAAACATTCAGTACTTC. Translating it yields CASSQEHRSGGVAKNIQYF.

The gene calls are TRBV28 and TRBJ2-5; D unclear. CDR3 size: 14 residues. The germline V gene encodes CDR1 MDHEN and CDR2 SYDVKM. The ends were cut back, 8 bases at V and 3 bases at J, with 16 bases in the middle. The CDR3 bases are TGTGCCAGCTTATTTTCCCCCTACGAAGAGACCCAGTACTTC. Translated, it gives CASLFSPYEETQYF.

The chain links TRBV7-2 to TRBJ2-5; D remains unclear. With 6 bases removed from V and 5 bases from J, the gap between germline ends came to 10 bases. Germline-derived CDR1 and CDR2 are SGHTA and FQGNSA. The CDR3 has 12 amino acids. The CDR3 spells CASSFASETQYF. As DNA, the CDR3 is TGTGCCAGCAGTTTTGCTTCGGAGACCCAGTACTTC.

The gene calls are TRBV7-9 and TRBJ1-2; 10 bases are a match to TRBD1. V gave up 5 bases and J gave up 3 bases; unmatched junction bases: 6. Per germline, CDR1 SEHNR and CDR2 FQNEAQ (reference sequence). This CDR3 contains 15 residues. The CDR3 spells CASSPGQGPYYGYTF. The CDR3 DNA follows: TGTGCCAGCAGCCCGGGACAGGGGCCATACTATGGCTACACCTTC.

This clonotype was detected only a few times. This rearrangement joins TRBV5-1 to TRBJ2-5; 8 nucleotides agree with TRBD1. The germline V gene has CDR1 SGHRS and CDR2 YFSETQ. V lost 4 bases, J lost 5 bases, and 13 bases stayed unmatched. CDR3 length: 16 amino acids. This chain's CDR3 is CASSMERTGFGETQYF. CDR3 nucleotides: TGCGCCAGCAGCATGGAACGGACAGGGTTCGGGGAGACCCAGTACTTC.

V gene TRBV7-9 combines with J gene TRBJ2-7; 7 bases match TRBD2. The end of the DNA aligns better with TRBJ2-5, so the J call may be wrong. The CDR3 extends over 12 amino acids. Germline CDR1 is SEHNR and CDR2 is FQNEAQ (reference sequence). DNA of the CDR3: TGTGCCAGCAGCGGGGGGGAGGTGACCCAGTACTTC. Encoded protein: CASSGGEVTQYF.

The CDR3 DNA reads TGTGCCAGCAGTGACCGGGACTGGGGTGGTGGTGAGCAGTTCTTC. Its translation: CASSDRDWGGGEQFF. This chain connects TRBV27 to TRBJ2-1, with TRBD2 as a possible D gene (6 bases). Germline-derived CDR1 and CDR2 are MNHEY and SMNVEV (reference sequence). Trimming removed 5 bases at V and 9 bases at J, with 20 bases between. The CDR3 is 15 residues long.

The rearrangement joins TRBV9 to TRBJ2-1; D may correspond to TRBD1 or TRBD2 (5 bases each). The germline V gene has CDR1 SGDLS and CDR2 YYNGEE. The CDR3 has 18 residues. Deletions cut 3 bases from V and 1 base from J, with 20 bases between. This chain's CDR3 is CASSGAPVGARSYNEQFF. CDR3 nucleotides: TGTGCCAGCAGCGGAGCGCCCGTCGGGGCTAGGTCCTACAATGAGCAGTTCTTC.

This CDR3 is CASSVVGGSNVLTF. For the CDR3, the DNA is TGCGCCAGCAGCGTGGTCGGGGGGTCCAACGTCCTGACTTTC. This rearrangement joins TRBV5-1 to TRBJ2-6, with 7 bases aligning to TRBD2. Germline CDR1 SGHRS, CDR2 YFSETQ. V gave up 4 bases and J gave up 8 bases; unmatched junction bases: 6. This CDR3 is built from 14 residues.

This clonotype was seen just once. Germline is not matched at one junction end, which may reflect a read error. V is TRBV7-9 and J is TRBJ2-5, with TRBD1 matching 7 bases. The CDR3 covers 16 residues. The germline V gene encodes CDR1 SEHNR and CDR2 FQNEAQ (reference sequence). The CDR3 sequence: CVSSRRRTGSQETQYF. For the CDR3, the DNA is TGTGTCAGCAGCCGCAGGAGGACAGGCTCACAAGAGACCCAGTACTTC.

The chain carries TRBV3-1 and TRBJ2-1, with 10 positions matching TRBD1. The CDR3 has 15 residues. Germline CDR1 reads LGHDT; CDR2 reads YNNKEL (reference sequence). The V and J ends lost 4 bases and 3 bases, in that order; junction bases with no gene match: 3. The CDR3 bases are TGTGCCAGCAGCCGGGACAGGGGATACTACAATGAGCAGTTCTTC. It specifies CASSRDRGYYNEQFF.

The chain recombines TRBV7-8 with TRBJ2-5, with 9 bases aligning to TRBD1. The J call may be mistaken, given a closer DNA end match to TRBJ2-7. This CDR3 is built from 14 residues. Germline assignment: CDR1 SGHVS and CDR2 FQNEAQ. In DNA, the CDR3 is TGTGCCAGCAGCTTACCACAGGGGGCTTACGAGCAGTACTTC. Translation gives CASSLPQGAYEQYF.

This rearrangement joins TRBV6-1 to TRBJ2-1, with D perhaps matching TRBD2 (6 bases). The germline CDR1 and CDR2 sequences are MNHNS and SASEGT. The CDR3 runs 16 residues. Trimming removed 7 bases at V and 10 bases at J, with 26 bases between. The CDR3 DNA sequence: TGTGCCAGCACCCTAACCTCGGCGGGGTGGGATTCCGAGCAGTTCTTC. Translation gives CASTLTSAGWDSEQFF.

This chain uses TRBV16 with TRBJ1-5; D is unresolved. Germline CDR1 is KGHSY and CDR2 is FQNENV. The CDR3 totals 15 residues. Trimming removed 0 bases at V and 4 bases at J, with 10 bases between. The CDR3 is CASSQSPYGNQPQHF. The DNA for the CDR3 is TGTGCCAGCAGCCAATCCCCGTACGGGAATCAGCCCCAGCATTTT.